This T cell receptor beta chain was profiled in a study of T-cell reconstitution after alpha-beta-depleted transplantation in children (dated by TCRdb to the mid-2010s). Context from the whole study: Using TCR repertoire profiling, the study quantitatively followed how T-cell immune reconstitution unfolded in children after TCRalphabeta/CD19-depleted allogeneic hematopoietic cell transplantation.

Overall results and qualifications from the work: The frequencies of hyperexpanded clones fell over the following months, and after one year, T-cell counts and TCRbeta diversity were mostly attributed to newly produced T cells. The high TCRbeta diversity at day 60 in some patients was ascribed to recipient T cells and intrathymic progenitors that had survived conditioning. The apparently early recovery of alphabetaT-cell counts about two months after transplant reportedly depended on only several hundred rapidly expanded clones that came from non-depleted graft cells.

A remark on this clonotype: Its specific antigen is unknown. No per-base quality is available; no much larger clone lies one base away.

The protocol used for the library was PCR. The listed sequencing device is Illumina HiSeq 2500. Molecular barcoding was employed in the preparation of TCR libraries, with unique molecular identifiers being used to normalize TCRbeta repertoire quantification. TCRdb reprocessed the public reads (quality trimming at Q25 with fastp, clone calling with MiXCR) and kept in-frame beta chains. Here each entry gathers all rows of one CDR3 protein and keeps the most common genes and DNA. The sample table shows about 980,000 distinct CDR3 sequences, and 25% to 35% are seen once. The ten largest clones capture roughly 27% of the sample. The CDR3 sequence holds 13 residues, the cysteine and phenylalanine included. Of the read, only the CDR3 DNA is kept; its 39 bases are in frame from base 1. Looking up the germline V gene yields CDR1 MGHRA and CDR2 YSYEKL. V and J lose 1 base and 8 bases, and a span of 11 bases separates them.

Read against the paper, the sample's treatment or condition label means: allogeneic hematopoietic cell transplantation with graft depleted of TCRalphabeta T cells and CD19 B cells. The transplant recipients were children given TCRalphabeta/CD19-depleted allogeneic hematopoietic cell grafts. The TCR was taken from a boy younger than two who had a stem cell transplant for SCID, so the T cells may come from the graft donor. The sequenced sample was PBMCs, mostly from graft donor cells, obtained 360 days after TCRalphabeta/CD19-depleted stem cell transplant. Here the chain combines TRBV4-1 and TRBJ1-1, with the D gene not confidently named. CDR3 sequence: CASSQARRVEAFF. The bases are TGCGCCAGCAGCCAAGCGCGGAGAGTAGAAGCTTTCTTT.